The next 28 T cell receptor beta chains were all read from a single sample in a study of tumour-infiltrating T cells in Burkitt lymphoma. This table comes from immunoSEQ multiplex PCR, and its TCRdb copy is limited to in-frame clones, with some not included. The sample has thousands of clones, 62% seen once. The sequenced material came from tumor tissue. The source is a human donor with diffuse large B-cell lymphoma.

V is TRBV15 and J is TRBJ1-2; maybe TRBD1 (5 bases). Germline CDR1 reads LNHNV; CDR2 reads YYDKDF (reference sequence). The CDR3 contains 16 residues. V was clipped by 1 base and J by 5 bases, with 17 bases between them. CDR3 nucleotide sequence: TGTGCCACCAGCAGAGGGAGAGGGACGCCTGGGTATGGCTACACCTTC. The encoded protein is CATSRGRGTPGYGYTF.

This chain links TRBV5-6 with TRBJ2-5, with a possible D match to TRBD1 (5 bases). The CDR3 covers 14 residues. Between the trimmed V and J ends, which lost 3 bases and 4 bases, there was a span of 13 bases. CDR1 SGHDT and CDR2 YYEEEE come from the germline V gene. In DNA form, the CDR3 reads TGTGCCAGCAGCTCCCGATGGACACCAGAGACCCAGTACTTC. Translating it yields CASSSRWTPETQYF.

This clone was picked up a small number of times. The chain carries TRBV11-2 and TRBJ1-1; 7 bases fit TRBD1. The CDR3 spans 15 residues. Trimming cost V 6 bases and J 1 base; bases outside gene matches: 8. CDR1 is SGHAT and CDR2 is FQNNGV in the germline V gene. This chain's CDR3 is CASRPQGLGNTEAFF. The CDR3 DNA reads TGTGCCAGCAGACCACAGGGGTTAGGGAACACTGAAGCTTTCTTT.

This clone was counted between two and nine times. The chain couples TRBV15 to TRBJ1-2, with D unclear. V was shortened by 0 bases and J by 5 bases, with 13 bases between the two germline ends. Germline CDR1 is LNHNV and CDR2 is YYDKDF (reference sequence). This CDR3 is 15 amino acids long. The DNA of the CDR3 is TGTGCCACCAGCAGAGATTATTATACGCGATATGGCTACACCTTC. This gives the protein CATSRDYYTRYGYTF.

The chain employs TRBV27 and TRBJ1-5; no definite D call. Trimming removed 8 bases from V and 0 bases from J, with 20 bases in between. The V gene's germline CDR1 is MNHEY and CDR2 SMNVEV (reference sequence). The CDR3 consists of 17 residues. The CDR3 DNA follows: TGTGCCAGCGCTGCCACCCGTAGGCTGCTTAGCAATCAGCCCCAGCATTTT. Translating it yields CASAATRRLLSNQPQHF.

This sequence joins TRBV6-5 and TRBJ2-1; 9 bases map to TRBD1. Germline V gene lookup returns CDR1 MNHEY and CDR2 SVGAGI. Trimming at V came to 5 bases and at J to 7 bases, leaving 6 bases not matched to a gene. This CDR3 contains 14 residues. The CDR3 reads CASSRATGGNEQFF. In DNA, the CDR3 is TGTGCCAGCAGTCGAGCGACAGGGGGGAATGAGCAGTTCTTC.

This chain links TRBV7-9 with TRBJ2-6, with a weak D call TRBD1 (6 bases). V lost 5 bases and J 0 bases, leaving 11 bases between the germline ends. The CDR3 consists of 16 residues. CDR1 is SEHNR and CDR2 is FQNEAQ in the germline V gene (reference sequence). As DNA, the CDR3 is TGTGCCAGCAGCACCCGAGGGGGCTCTGGGGCCAACGTCCTGACTTTC. Translation gives CASSTRGGSGANVLTF.

The chain carries TRBV5-4 and TRBJ1-5; D call uncertain. The V end was cut by 3 bases, the J end by 5 bases, with 15 bases between. Per germline, CDR1 SGHNT and CDR2 YYREEE (reference sequence). The CDR3 loop spans 15 amino acids. The CDR3 DNA follows: TGTGCCAGCAGCTCGGGTGGAGGGAATGATCAGCCCCAGCATTTT. This codes for CASSSGGGNDQPQHF.

The J gene is TRBJ2-5, the V gene TRBV18, with D tentatively TRBD1 (7 bases). The germline V gene has CDR1 KGHSH and CDR2 LQKENI. The CDR3 is 14 amino acids. V shed 6 bases and J shed 5 bases, with 16 bases lying between them. CDR3 in DNA: TGTGCCAGCTCTGAAACAGGGGAGGCGGAGACCCAGTACTTC. Its protein product is CASSETGEAETQYF.

This clone was observed a handful of times. This chain links TRBV7-7 with TRBJ2-2, with TRBD1 identical over 7 bases. Per germline, CDR1 SSHAT and CDR2 FNYEAQ (reference sequence). CDR3 length equals 13 residues. J was trimmed by 8 bases and V by 5 bases; bases with no gene match: 5. CDR3 protein: CASSPRQGGELFF. The CDR3 nucleotides read TGTGCCAGCAGCCCCCGACAGGGTGGGGAGCTGTTTTTT.

The chain couples TRBV4-1 to TRBJ1-2; D gene uncertain. V was cut by 0 bases and J by 7 bases, with 9 bases left in between. Germline assignment: CDR1 MGHRA and CDR2 YSYEKL. The CDR3 is 13 amino acids. The CDR3 loop reads CASSQDSVFGYTF. In DNA, the CDR3 is TGCGCCAGCAGCCAAGATTCCGTATTTGGCTACACCTTC.

V is TRBV6-1 and J is TRBJ1-1; a possible D gene is TRBD1 (6 bases). CDR1 and CDR2 from the germline V gene are MNHNS and SASEGT. Between the trimmed V and J ends, which lost 7 bases and 0 bases, there was a span of 15 bases. There are 15 residues in the CDR3. The CDR3 nucleotides are TGTGCCAGCATTCTCAGGGGACTACTGAACACTGAAGCTTTCTTT. It encodes CASILRGLLNTEAFF.

This chain joins TRBV27 and TRBJ1-6, with TRBD1 matching over 10 bases. After removal of 7 bases from V and 7 bases from J, the junction contained 7 bases not matched to a gene. Germline V lookup: CDR1 MNHEY, CDR2 SMNVEV (reference sequence). CDR3 size: 15 residues. The CDR3 bases are TGTGCCAGCATCGCTCTGGGACAGGGGAATTCACCCCTCCACTTT. The encoded protein is CASIALGQGNSPLHF.

This rearrangement joins TRBV27 to TRBJ2-3; 9 bases line up with TRBD2. The CDR3 runs to 16 residues. V dropped 1 base and J dropped 5; count of bases not matched to a gene: 7. Germline V gene data show CDR1 as MNHEY and CDR2 as SMNVEV (reference sequence). This chain's CDR3 is CASSLYAGGREDTQYF. Written as DNA, the CDR3 is TGTGCCAGCAGTTTATATGCGGGGGGGCGTGAAGATACGCAGTATTTT.

The chain uses TRBV28 and TRBJ2-5; 11 nucleotides align to TRBD2. CDR3 size: 17 residues. CDR1 is MDHEN, CDR2 SYDVKM, per germline. Germline trimming cut 2 bases from V and 4 bases from J; bases unmatched to any gene: 9. CDR3: CASSLGELAGGGETQYF. The CDR3 DNA is TGTGCCAGCAGTTTAGGGGAGTTAGCGGGGGGGGGAGAGACCCAGTACTTC.

Here the CDR3 reads CASSGISGGAGTDTQYF. Here the CDR3 DNA reads TGTGCCAGCAGTGGCATCTCCGGTGGCGCTGGCACAGATACGCAGTATTTT. The chain recombines TRBV2 with TRBJ2-3, with D unclear. Looked up from germline, CDR1 is SNHLY and CDR2 is FYNNEI. The V end lost 4 bases, the J end lost 1 base, and 18 bases lay between the germline ends. CDR3 length: 17 residues.

This chain joins TRBV18 and TRBJ1-4; no definite D call. V was trimmed by 6 bases and J by 4 bases, leaving 12 bases between them. Germline CDR1 KGHSH, CDR2 LQKENI. The CDR3 has 14 amino acids. DNA for the CDR3: TGTGCCAGCTCTCAGAAGGCCCTTAATGAAAAACTGTTTTTT. Its translation: CASSQKALNEKLFF.

This chain connects TRBV5-6 to TRBJ2-7, with D possibly being TRBD2 (5 bases). This CDR3 region has 15 residues. Trimming cost V 0 bases and J 2 bases, with 12 bases left between them. The V gene's germline CDR1 is SGHDT and CDR2 YYEEEE. CDR3 nucleotide sequence: TGTGCCAGCAGCTTGGCCCGGGGTCGCGCCTACGAGCAGTACTTC. It encodes CASSLARGRAYEQYF.

This clone turned up a few times. The chain links TRBV6-6 to TRBJ2-2; 11 bases align to TRBD1. This CDR3 is 16 amino acids long. CDR1 is MNHNY, CDR2 SVGAGI, per germline (reference sequence). V shed 7 bases, J shed 10 bases, and the junction held 14 bases outside the gene matches. In nucleotides, the CDR3 is TGTGCCAGCACCTTACTCCGGGACAGGGGGGCGACGGAGCTGTTTTTT. Protein sequence: CASTLLRDRGATELFF.

DNA for the CDR3: TGCGCCAGCAGCCCAGGGAGCTCCTACAATGAGCAGTTCTTC. It codes for CASSPGSSYNEQFF. This sequence joins TRBV10-1 and TRBJ2-1; D tentatively reads TRBD1 or TRBD2 (5 bases each). V shed 6 bases and J shed 0 bases, with 9 bases lying between them. CDR1 and CDR2 from the germline V gene are WNHNN and SYGVQD (reference sequence). The length of the CDR3 is 14 residues.

A few counts support this clone. The rearrangement links TRBV13 to TRBJ2-6; TRBD1 agrees at 7 bases. V trimming: 4 bases; J trimming: 3 bases; junction bases outside the gene matches: 15. The CDR3 extends over 19 amino acids. Germline V gene data show CDR1 as PRHDT and CDR2 as FYEKMQ (reference sequence). CDR3 sequence: CASSSLKGTALDGANVLTF. As DNA, the CDR3 is TGTGCCAGCAGCTCCCTGAAAGGGACAGCATTAGATGGGGCCAACGTCCTGACTTTC.

The J gene is TRBJ1-1, the V gene TRBV6-1; perhaps TRBD1 as D (5 bases). The CDR3 runs 11 residues. Trimming left V 1 base short and J 8 bases short, with 5 bases between. Germline V gene lookup returns CDR1 MNHNS and CDR2 SASEGT. The DNA for the CDR3 is TGTGCCAGCAGTGAAGACAGGGAAGCTTTCTTT. Residues: CASSEDREAFF.

The chain employs TRBV4-1 and TRBJ1-5; D is perhaps TRBD1 (6 bases). The CDR3 has 15 residues. CDR1 and CDR2 (germline): MGHRA, YSYEKL. V was cut by 0 bases and J by 7 bases, with 13 bases left in between. CDR3 bases: TGCGCCAGCAGCCAAGATGGAAGGGGGGGGCAGCCCCAGCATTTT. Its protein product is CASSQDGRGGQPQHF.

The V and J genes are TRBV2 and TRBJ2-7; D is unresolved. CDR3 length equals 14 residues. The V gene lost 7 bases and the J gene lost 3 bases, with 16 bases spanning the gap. The V gene's germline CDR1 is SNHLY and CDR2 FYNNEI. CDR3: CASKMDRPHYEQYF. Written as DNA, the CDR3 is TGTGCCAGCAAAATGGACCGGCCCCACTACGAGCAGTACTTC. The complete variable domain, with remaining parts taken from reference TRBV2 and TRBJ2-7, reads EPEVTQTPSHQVTQMGQEVILRCVPISNHLYFYWYRQILGQKVEFLVSFYNNEISEKSEIFDDQFSVERPDGSNFTLKIRSTKLEDSAMYFCASKMDRPHYEQYFGPGTRLTVT.

This clone was observed a few times. The V call is TRBV7-8, the J call TRBJ2-7; maybe TRBD2 (7 bases). The CDR3 covers 14 residues. Germline CDR1 and CDR2: SGHVS and FQNEAQ. Trimming removed 5 bases from V and 7 bases from J, with 18 bases in between. The CDR3 DNA reads TGTGCCAGCAGCCCAGGGAGGGGGGGAAGTGAGCAGTACTTC. It codes for CASSPGRGGSEQYF.

This clone is labeled large (0.1 to 1%). The chain recombines TRBV2 with TRBJ1-5; D may be TRBD1 (6 bases). Trimming removed 6 bases at V and 4 bases at J, with 16 bases between. The CDR3 has 15 amino acids. Germline assignment: CDR1 SNHLY and CDR2 FYNNEI. The CDR3: CASSAEGGNNQPQHF. The CDR3 DNA reads TGTGCCAGCAGCGCGGAAGGGGGGAATAATCAGCCCCAGCATTTT.

Worth noting for this clone: A read error may produce the germline difference seen at one junction end. The chain employs TRBV7-7 and TRBJ1-1; 7 bases line up with TRBD1. The CDR3 is 13 amino acids. The germline gives CDR1 SSHAT, CDR2 FNYEAQ (reference sequence). CDR3 in amino acids: CASSVGTDTEAFF. CDR3 nucleotide sequence: TGTGCTAGCAGCGTTGGGACAGACACTGAAGCTTTCTTT.

The chain joins TRBV19 to TRBJ2-2; 10 positions agree with TRBD2. CDR1 and CDR2 from the germline V gene are LNHDA and SQIVND (reference sequence). V shed 8 bases, J shed 6 bases, and the junction held 9 bases outside the gene matches. This CDR3 region has 15 residues. The DNA of the CDR3 is TGTGCCAGTCTCAAGCGGGGGGGCAGATCCGGGGAGCTGTTTTTT. It specifies CASLKRGGRSGELFF.